These 29 T cell receptor beta chains came from one sample sequenced in a study of T-cell memory formation after mild COVID-19. A single record per CDR3 protein comes from TCRdb applying MiXCR to the 5' RACE reads. The sample holds around 420,000 distinct CDR3 sequences, 20% to 25% seen once. Material for sequencing was PBMCs or a T cell subset sorted from them (not recorded which). The origin of the receptors is an adult woman who had mild COVID-19 (a few samples of this study predate the infection). Cell type and time point are not known.

The chain uses TRBV5-5 and TRBJ1-1; D gene ambiguous. Per the germline V gene, CDR1 is SGHKS and CDR2 is YYEKEE (reference sequence). The V end was cut by 2 bases, the J end by 3 bases, with 17 bases between. This CDR3 has 16 residues. As DNA, the CDR3 is TGTGCCAGCAGCTTAACGACATTTCCCAGAGACACTGAAGCTTTCTTT. Translation gives CASSLTTFPRDTEAFF.

The CDR3 loop reads CASSRAGGRPEAFF. CDR3 bases: TGTGCCAGCAGTCGCGCAGGGGGCCGCCCTGAAGCTTTCTTT. The rearrangement uses TRBV27 and TRBJ1-1; TRBD1 agrees at 8 bases. CDR3 length: 14 residues. Germline CDR1 reads MNHEY; CDR2 reads SMNVEV (reference sequence). J lost 6 bases, V lost 5 bases, and 8 bases had no gene match.

In its sample, this clonotype was seen a few times. Sequence at one end of the junction differs from germline and may be a read error. This chain uses TRBV12-3 or TRBV12-4 with TRBJ1-3, with D hard to call. The CDR3 loop spans 11 amino acids. The CDR3, as DNA: TGTGCCAGCAGTTACTCCGGGCCAGTAAAATTT. Its translation: CASSYSGPVKF.

The chain combines TRBV12-3 or TRBV12-4 with TRBJ2-1, with D perhaps TRBD2 (6 bases). This CDR3 is built from 12 residues. V gave up 4 bases and J gave up 6 bases, with 7 bases separating them. The DNA for the CDR3 is TGTGCCAGCAGTTCAGCGGGCAATGAGCAGTTCTTC. It specifies CASSSAGNEQFF.

This clonotype was counted between two and nine times. J is TRBJ1-6 and V is TRBV2, with D possibly TRBD1 on 5 matching bases. Germline CDR1 and CDR2: SNHLY and FYNNEI. The CDR3 loop spans 14 amino acids. V lost 0 bases and J lost 10, with 10 bases in between. The CDR3 loop reads CASSEADGASPLHF. CDR3 in DNA: TGTGCCAGCAGTGAAGCGGACGGGGCCTCACCCCTCCACTTT.

V is TRBV5-4 and J is TRBJ2-7, with D perhaps matching TRBD1 or TRBD2 (6 bases each). Looked up from germline, CDR1 is SGHNT and CDR2 is YYREEE (reference sequence). The CDR3 runs to 15 residues. The V end lost 4 bases, the J end lost 1 base, and 15 bases lay between the germline ends. The CDR3 region has the DNA TGTGCCAGCAGCCGGCGCGGAGGGGGATCCTACGAGCAGTACTTC. This encodes CASSRRGGGSYEQYF.

A few counts support this clonotype. CDR3 region: CSVEVGGDEGYTF. CDR3 DNA sequence: TGCAGCGTTGAAGTTGGTGGGGATGAAGGCTACACCTTC. V usage is TRBV29-1 and J usage is TRBJ1-2; D gene uncertain. The CDR3 consists of 13 residues. The germline V gene has CDR1 SQVTM and CDR2 ANQGSEA. V was pared by 1 base and J by 8 bases, with 14 bases between.

The rearrangement uses TRBV23-1 and TRBJ1-5; 8 bases are shared with TRBD1. TRBV23-1 is treated as an ORF (open reading frame) with a function not yet certain. The CDR3 has 19 residues. V lost 2 bases and J lost 2; bases outside the gene matches: 14. DNA of the CDR3: TGCGCCAGCAGTCAAAACGCCCGGGACAGGAACAGGGGCAATCAGCCCCAGCATTTT. It translates to CASSQNARDRNRGNQPQHF.

This clonotype was recorded at least ten times. The genes are TRBV12-3 or TRBV12-4 and TRBJ2-7, with TRBD2 as a possible D gene (5 bases). V shed 6 bases and J shed 4 bases, with 16 bases lying between them. The CDR3 contains 14 residues. CDR3 sequence (DNA): TGTGCCAGCAGCCTCGCCGGGATCGATTACGAGCAGTACTTC. The encoded protein is CASSLAGIDYEQYF.

The table lists this clonotype with a few counts. The J gene is TRBJ2-7, the V gene TRBV4-1, with 11 bases identical to TRBD2. Trimming at V came to 8 bases and at J to 6 bases, leaving 12 bases not matched to a gene. The germline V gene has CDR1 MGHRA and CDR2 YSYEKL. The CDR3 loop spans 15 amino acids. The CDR3 spells CASAHQPGLAAEQYF. The DNA for the CDR3 is TGCGCCAGCGCACATCAACCGGGACTAGCGGCCGAGCAGTACTTC.

This clonotype was detected only a few times. The chain joins TRBV19 to TRBJ1-2; 7 bases map to TRBD1. The V gene's germline CDR1 is LNHDA and CDR2 SQIVND (reference sequence). CDR3 length: 16 amino acids. V dropped 1 base and J dropped 0; count of bases not matched to a gene: 5. For the CDR3, the DNA is TGTGCCAGTAGTATAGGGGGGACAGTCGCTAACTATGGCTACACCTTC. It translates to CASSIGGTVANYGYTF.

This clonotype has only a few counts. This may come from a read error, since a much larger clone is one base off. This sequence joins TRBV20-1 and TRBJ2-3; D unresolved. The CDR3 is 10 residues long. Germline CDR1 and CDR2: DFQATT and SNEGSKA (reference sequence). Trimming cost V 3 bases and J 3 bases, with 1 base left between them. The CDR3 region is CSARTDTQYF. In nucleotides, the CDR3 is TGCAGTGCTAGGACAGATACGCAGTATTTT.

The rearrangement uses TRBV27 and TRBJ2-3; 11 nucleotides match TRBD1. J was trimmed by 6 bases and V by 5 bases; bases with no gene match: 4. Germline assignment: CDR1 MNHEY and CDR2 SMNVEV (reference sequence). This CDR3 spans 14 amino acids. The CDR3 coding sequence is TGTGCCAGCAGTCATGGACAGGGGGCGGATACGCAGTATTTT. It codes for CASSHGQGADTQYF.

V usage is TRBV6-6 and J usage is TRBJ2-5; TRBD1 aligns across 11 bases. Germline CDR1 reads MNHNY; CDR2 reads SVGAGI (reference sequence). V shed 6 bases, J shed 4 bases, and the junction held 7 bases outside the gene matches. This CDR3 comprises 15 residues. The CDR3 sequence is CASSPRTGGGETQYF. Written as DNA, the CDR3 is TGTGCCAGCAGCCCCCGGACAGGGGGCGGAGAGACCCAGTACTTC.

V and J are TRBV15 and TRBJ2-5; unclear D gene. CDR3 length: 13 residues. The V end was cut by 2 bases, the J end by 5 bases, with 9 bases between. Germline CDR1 reads LNHNV; CDR2 reads YYDKDF (reference sequence). CDR3 in amino acids: CATSRNSDETQYF. Written as DNA, the CDR3 is TGTGCCACCAGCAGAAATTCCGATGAGACCCAGTACTTC.

The J gene is TRBJ2-1, the V gene TRBV5-1, with 12 bases identical to TRBD2. Germline CDR1 SGHRS, CDR2 YFSETQ. V was clipped by 3 bases and J by 8 bases; unmatched bases: 6. There are 15 residues in the CDR3. This chain's CDR3 is CASSWTSGALHEQFF. The CDR3 DNA follows: TGCGCCAGCAGCTGGACTAGCGGGGCGCTCCATGAGCAGTTCTTC.

This clonotype was counted between two and nine times. V usage is TRBV12-3 or TRBV12-4 and J usage is TRBJ2-5; D is possibly TRBD2 (6 bases). The CDR3 sequence is 14 residues long. With 5 bases removed from V and 3 bases from J, the gap between germline ends came to 13 bases. The CDR3: CASSPSWREETQYF. In DNA form, the CDR3 reads TGTGCCAGCAGTCCGTCCTGGAGGGAAGAGACCCAGTACTTC.

This chain connects TRBV25-1 to TRBJ1-2, with 7 bases fitting TRBD1. CDR1 MGHDK and CDR2 SYGVNS come from the germline V gene. J was trimmed by 6 bases and V by 4 bases; bases with no gene match: 14. The CDR3 has 16 amino acids. The CDR3 region is CASSGIQGPGGNGYTF. The CDR3 region has the DNA TGTGCCAGCAGTGGTATACAGGGGCCCGGAGGGAATGGCTACACCTTC.

The chain is built from TRBV9 and TRBJ2-3; no definite D call. Germline CDR1 SGDLS, CDR2 YYNGEE. Trimming cost V 3 bases and J 0 bases, with 8 bases left between them. The length of the CDR3 is 14 residues. The CDR3 bases are TGTGCCAGCAGCGCACCTACGAGCACAGATACGCAGTATTTT. Translated, it gives CASSAPTSTDTQYF.

V usage is TRBV29-1 and J usage is TRBJ1-1; D ambiguous. The CDR3 has 12 residues. Trimming took 4 bases from V and 6 from J, leaving 12 bases between them. CDR1 and CDR2 (germline): SQVTM, ANQGSEA. The CDR3 region is CSVGPRVAEAFF. The CDR3 DNA reads as TGCAGCGTTGGACCCCGGGTTGCTGAAGCTTTCTTT.

Only one count was recorded for this clonotype. The chain couples TRBV11-3 to TRBJ2-5; TRBD2 agrees at 12 bases. The CDR3 loop spans 16 amino acids. V was pared by 5 bases and J by 3 bases, with 7 bases of the junction left unmatched. CDR1 and CDR2 (germline): SGHNT, YENEEA. CDR3 coding DNA: TGTGCCAGCAGCCCACGACTAGCGGGAGAAGAAGAGACCCAGTACTTC. Translation: CASSPRLAGEEETQYF.

This clonotype was counted only a few times. This rearrangement joins TRBV6-2 or TRBV6-3 to TRBJ1-5; no clear D gene. CDR3 length: 14 residues. Germline values: CDR1 MNHEY, CDR2 SVGEGT. The ends were cut back, 5 bases at V and 4 bases at J, with 12 bases in the middle. The CDR3 spells CASSGETGNQPQHF. CDR3 nucleotide sequence: TGTGCCAGCAGTGGAGAGACGGGAAATCAGCCCCAGCATTTT.

The sample holds a few counts of this clonotype. This chain joins TRBV20-1 and TRBJ1-2, with no clear D. The CDR3 has 14 amino acids. In germline, CDR1 is DFQATT, CDR2 SNEGSKA (reference sequence). The germline V and J ends were trimmed by 2 bases and 7 bases, with 17 bases remaining between them. The CDR3 protein is CSARSGNPALGYTF. The CDR3 nucleotides are TGCAGTGCTAGATCTGGGAATCCCGCCCTTGGCTACACCTTC.

This clonotype turned up a few times. J is TRBJ2-3 and V is TRBV7-2, with TRBD2 matching over 9 bases. This CDR3 region has 16 residues. Germline CDR1 SGHTA, CDR2 FQGNSA. Losses at the gene ends were 2 bases for V and 5 bases for J; bases not matched to a gene: 8. The CDR3 DNA follows: TGTGCCAGCAGCTTAATCGGGACTAGCAGACAAGATACGCAGTATTTT. Residues: CASSLIGTSRQDTQYF. The complete variable domain, with remaining parts taken from reference TRBV7-2 and TRBJ2-3, reads GAGVSQSPSNKVTEKGKDVELRCDPISGHTALYWYRQSLGQGLEFLIYFQGNSAPDKSGLPSDRFSAERTGGSVSTLTIQRTQQEDSAVYLCASSLIGTSRQDTQYFGPGTRLTVL.

This rearrangement joins TRBV24-1 to TRBJ2-1, with 8 nucleotides matching TRBD2. CDR3 size: 13 residues. From germline, CDR1 is KGHDR and CDR2 SFDVKD. The junction had 8 bases not matched to a gene; V was cut back by 10 bases and J by 7 bases. CDR3 in amino acids: CATTGGPGNEQFF. CDR3 nucleotides: TGTGCCACAACGGGAGGGCCGGGAAATGAGCAGTTCTTC.

There are a few counts of this clonotype. The chain combines TRBV4-1 with TRBJ2-5, with 9 bases matching TRBD1. Germline loops: CDR1 MGHRA, CDR2 YSYEKL. This CDR3 spans 16 amino acids. Germline trimming cut 1 base from V and 6 bases from J; bases unmatched to any gene: 9. The CDR3: CASSQVSGQGWKTQYF. In DNA form, the CDR3 reads TGCGCCAGCAGCCAAGTTTCGGGACAGGGTTGGAAGACCCAGTACTTC.

A few counts support this clonotype. This chain connects TRBV11-3 to TRBJ2-5, with 8 positions matching TRBD1. This CDR3 has 15 residues. J was trimmed by 4 bases and V by 1 base; bases with no gene match: 5. CDR1 SGHNT and CDR2 YENEEA come from the germline V gene. CDR3 in DNA: TGTGCCAGCAGCTTAGGACAGGGGTTATTAGAGACCCAGTACTTC. It codes for CASSLGQGLLETQYF. The full variable domain, its missing parts supplied by reference TRBV11-3 and TRBJ2-5, is EAGVVQSPRYKIIEKKQPVAFWCNPISGHNTLYWYLQNLGQGPELLIRYENEEAVDDSQLPKDRFSAERLKGVDSTLKIQPAELGDSAVYLCASSLGQGLLETQYFGPGTRLLVL.

The chain has TRBV20-1 and TRBJ2-1; 11 bases are shared with TRBD2. CDR3 size: 13 residues. V lost 5 bases and J lost 5; bases outside the gene matches: 2. CDR1 is DFQATT and CDR2 is SNEGSKA in the germline V gene (reference sequence). The CDR3 reads CSAGLAGHNEQFF. The DNA for the CDR3 is TGCAGTGCTGGACTAGCGGGCCACAATGAGCAGTTCTTC.

The chain is built from TRBV29-1 and TRBJ2-3; no reliable D call. The CDR3 extends over 13 amino acids. V lost 6 bases, J lost 3 bases, and 13 bases lay in between. CDR1 and CDR2 (germline): SQVTM, ANQGSEA. The CDR3 is CSVKGGITDTQYF. The CDR3 DNA sequence: TGCAGCGTCAAGGGCGGTATAACAGATACGCAGTATTTT.